The sequence of this TCR delta chain was determined in a study of gamma-delta T cells after stem cell transplantation. This clone turned up a few times. TCRdb lists the protein of a much larger clone for this DNA, which differs at residue 8, so this is likely a read error; the protein given here is translated from the DNA itself. TCRdb called clones anew from the RT-PCR reads with CATT. The table lists some 470 delta-chain clones, around two fifths of them singletons, with 35% to 45% in the top ten. V gave up 6 bases and J gave up 7 bases, with 18 bases separating them. Germline values: CDR1 TSWWSYY, CDR2 QGS. The CDR3 length is 14 residues.

This sequence was found in a human donor. It is not recorded whose cells these are; they may come from a transplant donor. The V and J genes are TRDV1 and TRDJ1, with D perhaps TRDD2 or TRDD3 (5 bases each). Sequenced sample: gamma-delta T cells. CDR3 DNA sequence: TGTGCTCTTGGACGAGGGATCCTTCACCTTAAACTCATCTTT. This encodes CALGRGILHLKLIF.